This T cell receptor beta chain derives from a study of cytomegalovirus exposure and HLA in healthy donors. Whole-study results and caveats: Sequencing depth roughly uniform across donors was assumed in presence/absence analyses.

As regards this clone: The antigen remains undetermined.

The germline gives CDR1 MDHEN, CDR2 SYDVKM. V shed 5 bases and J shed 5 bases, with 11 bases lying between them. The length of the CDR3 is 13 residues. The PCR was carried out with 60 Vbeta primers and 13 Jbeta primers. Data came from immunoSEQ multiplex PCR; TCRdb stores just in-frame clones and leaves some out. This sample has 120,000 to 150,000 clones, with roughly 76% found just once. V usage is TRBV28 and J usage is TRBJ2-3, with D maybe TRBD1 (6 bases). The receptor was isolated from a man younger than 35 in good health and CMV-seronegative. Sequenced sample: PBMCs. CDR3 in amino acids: CASSPRTEDTQYF. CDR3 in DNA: TGTGCCAGCAGTCCCCGGACAGAAGATACGCAGTATTTT.